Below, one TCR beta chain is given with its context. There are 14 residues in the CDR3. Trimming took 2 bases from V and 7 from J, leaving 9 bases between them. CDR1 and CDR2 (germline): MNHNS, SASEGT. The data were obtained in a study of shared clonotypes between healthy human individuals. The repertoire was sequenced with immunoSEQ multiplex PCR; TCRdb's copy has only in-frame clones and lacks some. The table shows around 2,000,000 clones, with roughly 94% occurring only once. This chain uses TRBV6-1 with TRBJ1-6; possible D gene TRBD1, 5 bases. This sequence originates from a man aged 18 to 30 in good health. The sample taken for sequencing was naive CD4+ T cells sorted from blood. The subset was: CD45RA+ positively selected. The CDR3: CASSERQTNSPLHF. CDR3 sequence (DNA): TGTGCCAGCAGTGAACGACAGACCAATTCACCCCTCCACTTT.